This is a list of T cell receptor beta chains from one sample in a study of blood T cell repertoires in COVID-19. TCRdb keeps only in-frame clones here, not all; method: immunoSEQ multiplex PCR. The repertoire holds 300,000 to 400,000 clones, roughly 90% seen once, with approximately 1% in the top ten. Material: PBMCs or T cells enriched from blood (not recorded which). These receptors all stem from a woman aged 30 to 39 with acute COVID-19. Each CDR3 is given with its conserved first and last residue. Fields, in order: clone size, J gene, V gene, D gene, CDR3 DNA, CDR3 protein. The D gene is left open where the match is weak. A row's size may be missing; if present it is once, few, many or a size class.

clone_size: -
j_call: TRBJ2-3
v_call: TRBV9
d_call: -
cdr3_nt: TGTGCCAGCAGCGTTCGGGGGGCGGACACAGATACGCAGTATTTT
cdr3_aa: CASSVRGADTDTQYF

clone_size: -
j_call: TRBJ1-1
v_call: TRBV9
d_call: -
cdr3_nt: TGTGCCAGCAGCGTAGTGAGCCACGATGAAGCTTTCTTT
cdr3_aa: CASSVVSHDEAFF

clone_size: -
j_call: TRBJ2-3
v_call: TRBV7-9
d_call: TRBD1
cdr3_nt: TGTGCCAGCAGCTGGAGGACAGGGCTTTCCACAGATACGCAGTATTTT
cdr3_aa: CASSWRTGLSTDTQYF

clone_size: -
j_call: TRBJ2-1
v_call: TRBV3-1/TRBV3-2
d_call: TRBD2
cdr3_nt: TGTGCCAGCAGCCATCCCGAAGGGACTAGCGGGGGAGCCTACAATGAGCAGTTCTTC
cdr3_aa: CASSHPEGTSGGAYNEQFF

clone_size: once
j_call: TRBJ1-1
v_call: TRBV7-3
d_call: -
cdr3_nt: TGTGCCAGCAGCAACGGGGCTGAAGCTTTCTTT
cdr3_aa: CASSNGAEAFF

clone_size: -
j_call: TRBJ2-3
v_call: TRBV11-2
d_call: TRBD1
cdr3_nt: TGTGCCAGCAGCTTACAGGGGGCTTCGAACACAGATACGCAGTATTTT
cdr3_aa: CASSLQGASNTDTQYF

clone_size: -
j_call: TRBJ1-1
v_call: TRBV7-6
d_call: TRBD1
cdr3_nt: TGTGCCAGCAGCTCCCTGGACAGGGGGCTGTACACTGAAGCTTTCTTT
cdr3_aa: CASSSLDRGLYTEAFF

clone_size: -
j_call: TRBJ1-1
v_call: TRBV30
d_call: -
cdr3_nt: TGTGCCTGGATCCCGGACAGAAAAGCTTTCTTT
cdr3_aa: CAWIPDRKAFF

clone_size: -
j_call: TRBJ2-7
v_call: TRBV6-2/TRBV6-3
d_call: -
cdr3_nt: TGTGCCAGCAGTTACTCCCAGGGGCCCTACGAGCAGTACTTC
cdr3_aa: CASSYSQGPYEQYF

clone_size: -
j_call: TRBJ1-2
v_call: TRBV27
d_call: -
cdr3_nt: TGTGCCAGCAGCTTTAGGGGGGGCATCGGGGCTAACTATGGCTACACCTTC
cdr3_aa: CASSFRGGIGANYGYTF

clone_size: -
j_call: TRBJ1-1
v_call: TRBV10-3
d_call: -
cdr3_nt: TGTGCCATCAGTGACGGTTTTTTATCTGAAGCTTTCTTT
cdr3_aa: CAISDGFLSEAFF

clone_size: -
j_call: TRBJ2-3
v_call: TRBV11-2
d_call: TRBD2
cdr3_nt: TGTGCCAGCAGCTTAGAGGGACTAGCGGGGGGGCCCGGGGGTTGGCAGTATTTT
cdr3_aa: CASSLEGLAGGPGGWQYF

clone_size: -
j_call: TRBJ1-6
v_call: TRBV6-4
d_call: -
cdr3_nt: TGTGCCAGCAAAGAGAGGATAAATTCACCCCTCCACTTT
cdr3_aa: CASKERINSPLHF

clone_size: -
j_call: TRBJ2-2
v_call: TRBV2
d_call: TRBD1
cdr3_nt: TGTGCCAGCAGTCCGGGACAGGGTTTGACCGGGGAGCTGTTTTTT
cdr3_aa: CASSPGQGLTGELFF

clone_size: -
j_call: TRBJ2-2
v_call: TRBV2
d_call: TRBD1
cdr3_nt: TGTGCCAGCAGTGGGGGACAGGGGGCAACGAACACCGGGGAGCTGTTTTTT
cdr3_aa: CASSGGQGATNTGELFF

clone_size: -
j_call: TRBJ2-7
v_call: TRBV5-1
d_call: -
cdr3_nt: TGCGCCAGCAGCCCCGGGCGGGGACAGTCCTACGAGCAGTACTTC
cdr3_aa: CASSPGRGQSYEQYF

clone_size: once
j_call: TRBJ2-1
v_call: TRBV10-3
d_call: TRBD2
cdr3_nt: TGTGCCATCCTTCCAGCGGGGGGGCCCGGTGAGCAGTTCTTC
cdr3_aa: CAILPAGGPGEQFF

clone_size: -
j_call: TRBJ2-7
v_call: TRBV2
d_call: TRBD1
cdr3_nt: TGTGCCAGCAGTCTGACAGGGGCCGAGCAGTACTTC
cdr3_aa: CASSLTGAEQYF

clone_size: -
j_call: TRBJ1-2
v_call: TRBV7-6
d_call: -
cdr3_nt: TGTGCCAGCAGCTTAGACCGACGGGGGGCTGATGGCTACACCTTC
cdr3_aa: CASSLDRRGADGYTF

clone_size: few
j_call: TRBJ2-3
v_call: TRBV29-1
d_call: TRBD1
cdr3_nt: TGCAGCGGCCGACAGGGATTTACCACAGATACGCAGTATTTT
cdr3_aa: CSGRQGFTTDTQYF

clone_size: few
j_call: TRBJ2-7
v_call: TRBV6-5
d_call: -
cdr3_nt: TGTGCCAGCAGTCGAGGGGGGGGCTACGAGCAGTACTTC
cdr3_aa: CASSRGGGYEQYF

clone_size: -
j_call: TRBJ2-2
v_call: TRBV5-6
d_call: -
cdr3_nt: TGTGCCAGCAGCTTGATTGGCTGGAACACCGGGGAGCTGTTTTTT
cdr3_aa: CASSLIGWNTGELFF

clone_size: once
j_call: TRBJ2-7
v_call: TRBV11-1
d_call: -
cdr3_nt: TGTGCCAGCAGCTTAGCGGCGGGGTCAACCTACGAGCAGTACTTC
cdr3_aa: CASSLAAGSTYEQYF

clone_size: -
j_call: TRBJ1-6
v_call: TRBV6-5
d_call: TRBD1
cdr3_nt: TGTGCCTCCCAGGGGGGATTGGGGAATAATTCACCCCTCCACTTT
cdr3_aa: CASQGGLGNNSPLHF

clone_size: once
j_call: TRBJ2-7
v_call: TRBV5-8
d_call: TRBD1
cdr3_nt: TGTGCCAGCAGCTTAGGGACAGAGCCGGTCTACGAGCAGTACTTC
cdr3_aa: CASSLGTEPVYEQYF

clone_size: -
j_call: TRBJ1-3
v_call: TRBV10-2
d_call: TRBD1
cdr3_nt: TGCGCCAGCAGTGAGGGGGACAGAACAAACTCTGGAAACACCATATATTTT
cdr3_aa: CASSEGDRTNSGNTIYF

clone_size: -
j_call: TRBJ2-7
v_call: TRBV19
d_call: -
cdr3_nt: TGTGCCAGTGGCGGGCACCCCTACGAGCAGTACTTC
cdr3_aa: CASGGHPYEQYF

clone_size: -
j_call: TRBJ1-1
v_call: TRBV20-1
d_call: -
cdr3_nt: TGCAGTGCTAGTCGGGTCAGGGTAAGCACTGAAGCTTTCTTT
cdr3_aa: CSASRVRVSTEAFF

clone_size: -
j_call: TRBJ1-1
v_call: TRBV6-2/TRBV6-3
d_call: -
cdr3_nt: TGTGCCAGCAGCTATGACCGGGTCCTCCCCACTGAAGCTTTCTTT
cdr3_aa: CASSYDRVLPTEAFF

clone_size: -
j_call: TRBJ2-5
v_call: TRBV4-2
d_call: -
cdr3_nt: TGTGCCAGCAGCCAAGATGATTCTAGCGCGGAGACCCAGTACTTC
cdr3_aa: CASSQDDSSAETQYF

clone_size: -
j_call: TRBJ2-1
v_call: TRBV5-6
d_call: -
cdr3_nt: TGTGCCAGCAGCTTGTGGTCAGGGTTGGGCTACAATGAGCAGTTCTTC
cdr3_aa: CASSLWSGLGYNEQFF

clone_size: -
j_call: TRBJ1-2
v_call: TRBV18
d_call: TRBD1
cdr3_nt: TGTGCCAGCTCAGCCGGGACAGTTAACTATGGCTACACCTTC
cdr3_aa: CASSAGTVNYGYTF

clone_size: -
j_call: TRBJ2-3
v_call: TRBV10-1
d_call: -
cdr3_nt: TGCGCCAGCAGTGAGTCCTCGGGGGCAGATACGCAGTATTTT
cdr3_aa: CASSESSGADTQYF

clone_size: once
j_call: TRBJ1-2
v_call: TRBV5-1
d_call: -
cdr3_nt: TGCGCCAGCAGCCCGGCCGGGGGGTCCGGCTACACCTTC
cdr3_aa: CASSPAGGSGYTF

clone_size: -
j_call: TRBJ2-3
v_call: TRBV5-4
d_call: -
cdr3_nt: TGTGCCAGCAGCTTGGGAGGGATTTCTAGCACAGATACGCAGTATTTT
cdr3_aa: CASSLGGISSTDTQYF